This entry describes one T cell receptor beta chain. The data stem from a study of cytomegalovirus exposure and HLA in healthy donors. The PCR contained 60 Vbeta and 13 Jbeta primers. TCRdb's copy holds only in-frame clones and misses some; the assay was immunoSEQ multiplex PCR. Of around 160,000 clones listed, around four fifths are singletons. The sequenced sample was PBMCs. The clonotype originates from a woman between 18 and 29 years old in good health and CMV-seronegative.

As DNA, the CDR3 is TGTGCCAGCAGCTCGCTCGGGGGGGCTCCAGATACGCAGTATTTT. It specifies CASSSLGGAPDTQYF. The rearrangement uses TRBV7-9 and TRBJ2-3; 8 bases match TRBD2. CDR1 and CDR2 (germline): SEHNR, FQNEAQ (reference sequence). V gave up 4 bases and J gave up 4 bases; unmatched junction bases: 7. The CDR3 length is 15 residues.